This T cell receptor beta chain was retrieved from a study of blood T cell repertoires in COVID-19. TCRdb's table, derived via immunoSEQ multiplex PCR, lists solely in-frame clones and lacks some. This sample has about 40,000 clones, with approximately 81% found just once. Trimming removed 3 bases from V and 7 bases from J, with 12 bases in between. Germline assignment: CDR1 KGHDR and CDR2 SFDVKD. The length of the CDR3 is 14 residues. This clone was seen more than once but under ten times. Material: peripheral blood. The receptor comes from a human donor in a cohort sampled during active COVID-19. J is TRBJ1-5 and V is TRBV24-1; no reliable D call. In nucleotides, the CDR3 is TGTGCCACCAGTGATCCGGGGTCGAACCAGCCCCAGCATTTT. Protein product: CATSDPGSNQPQHF.